This TCR beta chain appears in the sequencing data of a study of blood T cells in healthy people across ages. Trimming at V came to 2 bases and at J to 4 bases, leaving 5 bases not matched to a gene. The germline V gene has CDR1 LNHNV and CDR2 YYDKDF (reference sequence). The CDR3 is 15 residues long. PCR was performed a second time for 7 to 11 cycles using a sample-barcoded 5' primer and a J-beta primer mix. Each CDR3 protein gets one entry after TCRdb re-called the 5' RACE reads with MiXCR. The profile covers hundreds of thousands of distinct CDR3 sequences, with about 50% appearing a single time and 13% taken by the ten largest. Ranging in age from about 6 to 90, the donors were healthy Caucasian individuals from Russia. The authors drew about 10 milliliters of peripheral blood from each donor.

The source is a woman over 75 in good health. The rearrangement joins TRBV15 to TRBJ1-1, with 9 bases fitting TRBD1. What was sequenced was blood. The CDR3 DNA follows: TGTGCCACCAGCAGACGGGACAGGGAGGGCACTGAAGCTTTCTTT. Protein: CATSRRDREGTEAFF.